A selection of T cell receptor beta chains follows, all from one sample in a study of T cell repertoires in cytomegalovirus infection. MiXCR, run by TCRdb on the reads, gives a single entry per CDR3 protein. The sample includes about 680,000 distinct CDR3 sequences, 24% of them seen just once. The sequenced sample was CD8+ T cells from PBMCs. The origin of the receptors is a human donor in good health (CMV status not recorded). Some clones in this sample may be carry-over from other donors' samples. The CDR3 runs from the conserved cysteine through the conserved F or W. A D gene is named only where the DNA matches it firmly.

CDR3aa	d_gene	v_gene	j_gene
CASIPAGATNNEQFF	TRBD2	TRBV7-2	TRBJ2-1
CASSLLPWRGQGTDNEQFF	TRBD1	TRBV7-6	TRBJ2-1
CSVGPRDRHTEAFF	TRBD1	TRBV29-1	TRBJ1-1
CSVEGYKGTEAFF	-	TRBV29-1	TRBJ1-1
CASSFLSQGVNGIF	TRBD1	TRBV7-6	TRBJ2-1
CASSLNPGQGRRETQYF	TRBD1	TRBV7-6	TRBJ2-5
CSARDDWGGGANEQFF	TRBD2	TRBV20-1	TRBJ2-1
CASSYPRGEGRNIQYF	TRBD2	TRBV6-2/TRBV6-3	TRBJ2-4
CASSRPTGFYGYTF	-	TRBV28	TRBJ1-2
CASSLAGGAETTEAFF	TRBD1	TRBV5-6	TRBJ1-1
CASSHPGQGIHGYTF	TRBD1	TRBV7-9	TRBJ1-2
CASSSGPYQETQYF	-	TRBV6-5	TRBJ2-5
CASSAQGVSGRRGAETQHF	-	TRBV7-3	TRBJ2-5
CASSLGTDRDYNSPLHF	-	TRBV7-9	TRBJ1-6
CSARFYGYTF	-	TRBV20-1	TRBJ1-2
CASSLYLGSSYGTGIPASNQPQHF	TRBD1	TRBV28	TRBJ1-5
CASSPPLGTAGGPFEQFF	TRBD2	TRBV7-3	TRBJ2-1
CASSYFIRGNEQFF	-	TRBV6-6	TRBJ2-1
CASSYGGGLQETQYF	-	TRBV6-5	TRBJ2-5
CASSQVIGTGPTRVSNTEAFF	-	TRBV3-1	TRBJ1-1
CASSQGTRDSQPQHF	TRBD1	TRBV3-1	TRBJ1-5
CASRPRGRAGANVLTF	TRBD1	TRBV7-9	TRBJ2-6
CASSFYAGGPGETQYF	TRBD2	TRBV27	TRBJ2-5
CASSPEVGAESPLHF	-	TRBV7-6	TRBJ1-6
CASSLGKGHRQFF	-	TRBV7-2	TRBJ2-1
CASSGTQLTGAGANVLTF	TRBD1	TRBV7-9	TRBJ2-6
CASTFSWEQFF	-	TRBV7-2	TRBJ2-1
CASSLVAAGGYNEQFF	TRBD2	TRBV7-2	TRBJ2-1
CASSGRGSYNEQFF	TRBD2	TRBV2	TRBJ2-1
CASGVQGATEAFF	TRBD1	TRBV12-3/TRBV12-4	TRBJ1-1
CASSPRVGHTDTQYF	-	TRBV7-9	TRBJ2-3
CASITQYGYTF	-	TRBV2	TRBJ1-2
CATSSEGNSNQPQHF	-	TRBV15	TRBJ1-5